The source of this T cell receptor (beta chain) is a study of blood T cell repertoires in COVID-19. The assay was immunoSEQ multiplex PCR, and TCRdb's table has in-frame clones only and misses some. The data show approximately 100,000 clones, with more than 80% seen just once and 1.1% held by the top ten. The junction had 9 bases not matched to a gene; V was cut back by 6 bases and J by 8 bases. Germline CDR1 is MDHEN and CDR2 is SYDVKM. The length of the CDR3 is 13 residues. The receptor was isolated from a human donor in a cohort sampled during active COVID-19. V is TRBV28 and J is TRBJ1-2, with 7 positions matching TRBD1. Sequencing input: peripheral blood. CDR3 sequence: CASRIEGANGYTF. CDR3 DNA sequence: TGTGCCAGCAGGATCGAGGGGGCCAACGGCTACACCTTC.